The clone carrying this T cell receptor beta chain has a handful of counts. TCRdb re-analysed the RT-PCR reads in MiXCR, keeping a single row per CDR3 protein. The sample lists some 90,000 distinct CDR3 sequences, about 48% occurring once. The sample is drawn from a study of patients and donors after allogeneic stem cell transplantation. The CDR3 contains 12 residues. J was trimmed by 10 bases and V by 4 bases; bases with no gene match: 3. Germline assignment: CDR1 DFQATT and CDR2 SNEGSKA (reference sequence). The sequence was obtained from a human donor who was either an allogeneic HSCT recipient or a stem cell or donor lymphocyte infusion donor (not recorded which). It is not recorded whose cells these are; they may come from a transplant donor. The chain uses TRBV20-1 and TRBJ1-6, with 8 bases matching TRBD1. Sequenced: blood, either unsorted or a sorted T cell fraction (not recorded which). CDR3 sequence (DNA): TGCAGTGCTACAACAGGGGGATCACCCCTCCACTTT. Residues: CSATTGGSPLHF.